These 27 T cell receptor beta chains came from one sample sequenced in a study of T cells in Graves' hyperthyroidism and ophthalmopathy. Authors of the study amplified TCR beta CDR3 regions from RNA transcripts. RT-PCR in the first round (using the HTBI primer set) targeted the TCR CDR3. MiXCR, applied by TCRdb to the multiplex PCR reads, yields one record per CDR3 protein. The repertoire consists of about 290,000 distinct CDR3 sequences, with about 19% occurring once and the leading ten covering 35% to 40%. The sequenced sample was blood. The receptors come from a man aged 50 to 59 with Graves' ophthalmopathy.

This clonotype was counted at least ten times. The chain employs TRBV11-2 and TRBJ2-1, with D tentatively TRBD1 (5 bases). Between the trimmed V and J ends, which lost 1 base and 6 bases, there was a span of 10 bases. This CDR3 region has 14 residues. Germline V gene sequence: CDR1 SGHAT, CDR2 FQNNGV. The CDR3 DNA follows: TGTGCCAGCAGCTTAGCCCCAGGGCGCAATGAGCAGTTCTTC. It specifies CASSLAPGRNEQFF.

This CDR3 is CASSGGQKDGYTF. The CDR3 DNA follows: TGTGCCAGCAGCGGGGGACAAAAGGATGGCTACACCTTC. The V call is TRBV5-4, the J call TRBJ1-2; D is possibly TRBD1 (6 bases). V was cut by 4 bases and J by 6 bases, with 13 bases left in between. This CDR3 has 13 amino acids. CDR1 is SGHNT and CDR2 is YYREEE in the germline V gene (reference sequence).

The J gene is TRBJ1-1, the V gene TRBV9, with 10 bases fitting TRBD1. Per germline, CDR1 SGDLS and CDR2 YYNGEE. The CDR3 totals 15 residues. J lost 1 base, V lost 4 bases, and 4 bases had no gene match. The CDR3 coding sequence is TGTGCCAGCAGCCGGGGACAGGGGCCGAACACTGAAGCTTTCTTT. Encoded protein: CASSRGQGPNTEAFF.

This clonotype was picked up many times. The V gene is TRBV7-8, the J gene TRBJ2-3, with 12 positions matching TRBD2. Germline V gene data show CDR1 as SGHVS and CDR2 as FQNEAQ. CDR3 length: 18 residues. V trimming: 0 bases; J trimming: 2 bases; junction bases outside the gene matches: 6. The CDR3 spells CASSLAQLAGGPTDTQYF. The CDR3 nucleotides are TGTGCCAGCAGCTTAGCGCAGCTAGCGGGAGGGCCCACAGATACGCAGTATTTT.

This clonotype was observed many times. The V call is TRBV11-3, the J call TRBJ1-1; D not resolved. Looked up from germline, CDR1 is SGHNT and CDR2 is YENEEA. This CDR3 contains 10 residues. With 0 bases removed from V and 11 bases from J, the gap between germline ends came to 4 bases. CDR3 in amino acids: CASSLDPAFF. The CDR3 DNA reads TGTGCCAGCAGCTTAGATCCCGCTTTCTTT.

The chain links TRBV10-2 to TRBJ2-7; D not resolved. V lost 4 bases to trimming and J lost 2 bases, with 12 bases between them. The CDR3 sequence is 14 residues long. Germline loops: CDR1 WSHSY, CDR2 SAAADI. The CDR3 coding sequence is TGCGCCAGCAGTGGGGCCCCCCGCCCCTACGAGCAGTACTTC. Its protein is CASSGAPRPYEQYF.

The table lists this clonotype with a few counts. The rearrangement joins TRBV27 to TRBJ2-7, with TRBD1 matching 8 bases. Trimming removed 6 bases from V and 6 bases from J; junction bases left unmatched: 16. Germline V gene lookup returns CDR1 MNHEY and CDR2 SMNVEV (reference sequence). The CDR3 contains 16 residues. The CDR3 loop reads CASRPTDRGPLTEQYF. CDR3 DNA: TGTGCCAGCAGACCTACAGACAGGGGCCCGCTTACCGAGCAGTACTTC.

This clonotype was counted a few times. The chain has TRBV18 and TRBJ2-4, with 11 bases identical to TRBD1. The germline V gene encodes CDR1 KGHSH and CDR2 LQKENI. J lost 3 bases, V lost 3 bases, and 4 bases had no gene match. CDR3 length: 16 amino acids. As DNA, the CDR3 is TGTGCCAGCTCACCTACCGGGACAGGGGGCAAAAACATTCAGTACTTC. Protein sequence: CASSPTGTGGKNIQYF.

A note on this clonotype: A much larger clone lies a single base off, so this may be a read error. The chain has TRBV5-5 and TRBJ2-1, with D uncertain. The CDR3 length is 15 residues. The germline V gene has CDR1 SGHKS and CDR2 YYEKEE (reference sequence). Trimming took 0 bases from V and 2 from J, leaving 9 bases between them. Here the CDR3 reads CASSLDRAPYNEQFF. The DNA of the CDR3 is TGTGCCAGCAGCTTGGATCGGGCCCCCTACAATGAGCAGTTCTTC.

In its sample, this clonotype was seen a few times. The J gene is TRBJ1-5, the V gene TRBV29-1; D gene uncertain. This CDR3 is built from 12 residues. Trimming took 7 bases from V and 7 from J, leaving 14 bases between them. CDR1 and CDR2 from the germline V gene are SQVTM and ANQGSEA. The CDR3, as DNA: TGCAGCGCCGGGAATCCGGGCCAGCCCCAGCATTTT. Translation gives CSAGNPGQPQHF.

This clonotype has a count of ten or more. This sequence joins TRBV30 and TRBJ2-7, with D uncertain. Trimming stripped 3 bases from V and 2 bases from J, with 8 bases between. The CDR3 totals 12 residues. CDR1 and CDR2 from the germline V gene are GTSNPN and SVGIG (reference sequence). The CDR3 loop reads CAWSGTAYEQYF. The CDR3 bases are TGTGCCTGGAGCGGAACAGCCTACGAGCAGTACTTC.

This clonotype appeared many times. The chain employs TRBV12-3 or TRBV12-4 and TRBJ1-5; a possible D gene is TRBD1 (5 bases). This CDR3 region has 16 residues. V lost 5 bases, J lost 5 bases, and 19 bases lay in between. CDR3 DNA sequence: TGTGCCAGCAGTCCTAGCCAGGGTAGGTCGGATCAGCCCCAGCATTTT. As protein: CASSPSQGRSDQPQHF.

J is TRBJ1-4 and V is TRBV6-1; possibly TRBD1 for D (6 bases). Germline V gene lookup returns CDR1 MNHNS and CDR2 SASEGT. The CDR3 contains 15 residues. With 5 bases removed from V and 7 bases from J, the gap between germline ends came to 17 bases. CDR3 sequence (DNA): TGTGCCAGCAGTCGGACAACAGGGATCGGTGAAAAACTGTTTTTT. Protein product: CASSRTTGIGEKLFF.

In its sample, this clonotype was seen once. V and J are TRBV3-1 and TRBJ2-1; the D gene is possibly TRBD1 (5 bases). The CDR3 has 14 amino acids. Trimming took 7 bases from V and 0 from J, leaving 10 bases between them. Germline V CDR1 and CDR2: LGHDT, YNNKEL (reference sequence). CDR3: CASIDSSSYNEQFF. The CDR3 nucleotides read TGTGCCAGCATAGACAGTAGCTCCTACAATGAGCAGTTCTTC.

In the case of this clonotype: One end of the junction does not line up with germline, which may come from a read error. The chain carries TRBV11-3 and TRBJ2-1; TRBD1 agrees at 10 bases. The germline gives CDR1 SGHNT, CDR2 YENEEA. The CDR3 is made up of 15 amino acids. CDR3 coding DNA: TGTGCCAGCAGCCTAGACAGGGGGCGCAACAATGAGCAGTTCTTC. The encoded protein is CASSLDRGRNNEQFF.

This clonotype came up many times. The V and J genes are TRBV18 and TRBJ1-1; D perhaps matches TRBD1 (5 bases). This CDR3 has 14 residues. Trimming pared 1 base from V and 7 bases from J, leaving 13 bases between. Germline V gene sequence: CDR1 KGHSH, CDR2 LQKENI. For the CDR3, the DNA is TGTGCCAGCTCACCACGGGACCGGCTGAATGAAGCTTTCTTT. Translated, it gives CASSPRDRLNEAFF.

Ten or more counts support this clonotype. The V call is TRBV28, the J call TRBJ2-7; 13 nucleotides line up with TRBD2. Germline V gene data show CDR1 as MDHEN and CDR2 as SYDVKM. The CDR3 is 15 amino acids. The V segment lost 8 bases and the J segment 2 bases; nucleotides outside the gene matches: 6. The CDR3: CASSTSGRAPYEQYF. CDR3 DNA: TGTGCCAGCTCTACTAGCGGGAGGGCCCCCTACGAGCAGTACTTC.

In this sample, this clonotype turned up many times. The chain is built from TRBV30 and TRBJ2-5; no reliable D call. Trimming left V 1 base short and J 5 bases short, with 14 bases between. This CDR3 contains 14 residues. Per the germline V gene, CDR1 is GTSNPN and CDR2 is SVGIG (reference sequence). The CDR3 sequence is CAWSELRSGETQYF. In nucleotides, the CDR3 is TGTGCCTGGAGTGAGCTTCGTAGTGGGGAGACCCAGTACTTC.

Here the CDR3 reads CASSWSRASREQYF. In nucleotides, the CDR3 is TGTGCCAGCAGTTGGAGCAGGGCCTCAAGGGAGCAGTACTTC. This rearrangement joins TRBV28 to TRBJ2-7, with D possibly matching TRBD1 (5 bases). Per germline, CDR1 MDHEN and CDR2 SYDVKM. The CDR3 runs to 14 residues. The V end lost 4 bases, the J end lost 7 bases, and 17 bases lay between the germline ends.

The CDR3 loop reads CASSQELGTQNIQYF. The CDR3 nucleotides read TGTGCCAGCAGCCAAGAGCTTGGGACCCAAAACATTCAGTACTTC. The V gene is TRBV4-2, the J gene TRBJ2-4; either TRBD1 or TRBD2 may fit D (5 bases each). V dropped 0 bases and J dropped 5 bases, with 11 bases sitting between them. This CDR3 is 15 amino acids long. Germline CDR1 is LGHNA and CDR2 is YNFKEQ.

CDR3 DNA sequence: TGTGCCACCAAGTCGTGGGACAGCTTGAACGAGGAAGCTTTCTTT. As protein: CATKSWDSLNEEAFF. This chain connects TRBV10-3 to TRBJ1-1; 7 bases line up with TRBD1. The germline gives CDR1 ENHRY, CDR2 SYGVKD. The V and J ends lost 10 bases and 8 bases, in that order; junction bases with no gene match: 19. The CDR3 covers 15 residues.

The chain carries TRBV6-1 and TRBJ2-5; D is ambiguous. V was cut by 1 base and J by 5 bases, with 5 bases left in between. Germline V gene sequence: CDR1 MNHNS, CDR2 SASEGT. The CDR3 contains 12 residues. CDR3 DNA: TGTGCCAGCAGTGAAGGTGGGGAGACCCAGTACTTC. Protein: CASSEGGETQYF.

This clonotype was observed a few times. V and J are TRBV24-1 and TRBJ1-1, with D possibly TRBD1 on 6 matching bases. Trimming shortened V by 3 bases and J by 7 bases, and 11 bases separated the two germline ends. The CDR3 sequence is 13 residues long. Germline values: CDR1 KGHDR, CDR2 SFDVKD. The CDR3 DNA is TGTGCCACCAGTGATCCCAGGGGTGGTGAAGCTTTCTTT. It yields the protein CATSDPRGGEAFF.

This clonotype has only one observation. A much larger clone lies a single base off, so this may be a read error. The V gene is TRBV20-1, the J gene TRBJ2-1; unclear D gene. This CDR3 contains 12 residues. Germline V CDR1 and CDR2: DFQATT, SNEGSKA (reference sequence). CDR3 protein: CSARKTYNGQFF. The CDR3 DNA reads as TGCAGTGCTAGAAAAACCTACAATGGGCAGTTCTTC.

This clonotype appeared a few times. V usage is TRBV28 and J usage is TRBJ2-3, with a tentative D call TRBD2 (6 bases). This CDR3 is built from 15 residues. CDR1 is MDHEN, CDR2 SYDVKM, per germline. Trimming pared 11 bases from V and 3 bases from J, leaving 21 bases between. For the CDR3, the DNA is TGTGCCTGTAACCAGGCGAGGGAGGTGACAGATACGCAGTATTTT. It specifies CACNQAREVTDTQYF.

This clonotype occurred many times. This sequence joins TRBV28 and TRBJ1-6, with 7 bases matching TRBD1. This CDR3 is built from 14 residues. With 5 bases clipped from V and 4 bases from J, the junction kept 2 bases outside the gene matches. Germline loops: CDR1 MDHEN, CDR2 SYDVKM. CDR3 bases: TGTGCCAGCAGTACGGGACAGTATAATTCACCCCTCCACTTT. Amino acids: CASSTGQYNSPLHF. The full variable domain, in which reference TRBV28 and TRBJ1-6 provide the parts outside the CDR3, is DVKVTQSSRYLVKRTGEKVFLECVQDMDHENMFWYRQDPGLGLRLIYFSYDVKMKEKGDIPEGYSVSREKKERFSLILESASTNQTSMYLCASSTGQYNSPLHFGNGTRLTVT.

This clonotype was found many times. The chain couples TRBV11-2 to TRBJ1-5; 10 nucleotides match TRBD1. This CDR3 is 14 amino acids long. Germline V gives CDR1 SGHAT, CDR2 FQNNGV. With V trimmed by 5 bases and J by 6 bases, 4 bases remained unmatched. CDR3 region: CASSLDRGPQPQHF. In DNA, the CDR3 is TGTGCCAGCAGCCTCGACAGGGGGCCTCAGCCCCAGCATTTT.